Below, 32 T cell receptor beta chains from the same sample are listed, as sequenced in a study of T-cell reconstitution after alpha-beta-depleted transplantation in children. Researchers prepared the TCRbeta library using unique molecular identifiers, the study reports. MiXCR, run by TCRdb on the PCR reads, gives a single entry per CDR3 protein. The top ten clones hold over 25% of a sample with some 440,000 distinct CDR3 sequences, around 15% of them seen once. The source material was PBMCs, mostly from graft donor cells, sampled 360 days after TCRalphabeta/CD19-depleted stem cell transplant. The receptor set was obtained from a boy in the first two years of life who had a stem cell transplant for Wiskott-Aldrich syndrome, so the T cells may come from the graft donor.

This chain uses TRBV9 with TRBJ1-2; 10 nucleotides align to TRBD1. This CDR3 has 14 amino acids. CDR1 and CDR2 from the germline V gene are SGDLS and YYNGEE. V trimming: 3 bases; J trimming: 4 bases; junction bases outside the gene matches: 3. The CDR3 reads CASSGGTGVYGYTF. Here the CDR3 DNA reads TGTGCCAGCAGCGGCGGGACAGGGGTCTATGGCTACACCTTC. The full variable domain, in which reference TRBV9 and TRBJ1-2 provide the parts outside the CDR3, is DSGVTQTPKHLITATGQRVTLRCSPRSGDLSVYWYQQSLDQGLQFLIQYYNGEERAKGNILERFSAQQFPDLHSELNLSSLELGDSALYFCASSGGTGVYGYTFGSGTRLTVV.

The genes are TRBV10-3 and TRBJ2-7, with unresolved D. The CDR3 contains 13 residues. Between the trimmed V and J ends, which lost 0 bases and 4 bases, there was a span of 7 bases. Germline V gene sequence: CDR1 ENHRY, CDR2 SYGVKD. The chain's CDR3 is CAISESPSYEQYF. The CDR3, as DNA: TGTGCCATCAGTGAGTCCCCTTCGTACGAGCAGTACTTC.

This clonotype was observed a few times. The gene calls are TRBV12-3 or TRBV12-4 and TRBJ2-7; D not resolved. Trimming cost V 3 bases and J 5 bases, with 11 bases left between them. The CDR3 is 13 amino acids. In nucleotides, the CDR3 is TGTGCCAGCAGTTTTGTTAGATCAGACGAGCAGTACTTC. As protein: CASSFVRSDEQYF.

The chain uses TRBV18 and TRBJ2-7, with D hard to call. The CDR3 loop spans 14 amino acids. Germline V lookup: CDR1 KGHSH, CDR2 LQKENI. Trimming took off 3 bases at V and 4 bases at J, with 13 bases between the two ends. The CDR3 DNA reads TGTGCCAGCTCACCGCACGTTCCTCCTTACGAGCAGTACTTC. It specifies CASSPHVPPYEQYF.

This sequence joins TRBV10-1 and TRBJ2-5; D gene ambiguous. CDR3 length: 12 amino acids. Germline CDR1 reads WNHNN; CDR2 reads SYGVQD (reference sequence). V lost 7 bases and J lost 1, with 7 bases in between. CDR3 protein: CASKYFQETQYF. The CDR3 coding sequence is TGCGCCAGCAAGTACTTCCAAGAGACCCAGTACTTC.

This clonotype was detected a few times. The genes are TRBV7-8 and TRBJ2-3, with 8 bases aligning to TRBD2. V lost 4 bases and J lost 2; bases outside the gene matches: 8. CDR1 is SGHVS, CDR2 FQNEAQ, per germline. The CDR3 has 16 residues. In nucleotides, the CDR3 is TGTGCCAGCAGCTCTCTAGCGGGTTACGACACAGATACGCAGTATTTT. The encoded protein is CASSSLAGYDTDTQYF.

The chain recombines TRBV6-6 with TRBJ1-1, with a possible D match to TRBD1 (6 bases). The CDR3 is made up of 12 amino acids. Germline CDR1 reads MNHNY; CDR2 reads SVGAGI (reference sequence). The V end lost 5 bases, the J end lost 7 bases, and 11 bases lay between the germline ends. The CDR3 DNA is TGTGCCAGCAGTACCCTACAGGGTGAAGCTTTCTTT. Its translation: CASSTLQGEAFF.

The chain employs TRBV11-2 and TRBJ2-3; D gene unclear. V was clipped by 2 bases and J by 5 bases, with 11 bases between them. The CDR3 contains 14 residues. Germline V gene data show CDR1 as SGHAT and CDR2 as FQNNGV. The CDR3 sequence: CASSLRRREDTQYF. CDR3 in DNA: TGTGCCAGCAGCTTACGGCGCAGAGAAGATACGCAGTATTTT.

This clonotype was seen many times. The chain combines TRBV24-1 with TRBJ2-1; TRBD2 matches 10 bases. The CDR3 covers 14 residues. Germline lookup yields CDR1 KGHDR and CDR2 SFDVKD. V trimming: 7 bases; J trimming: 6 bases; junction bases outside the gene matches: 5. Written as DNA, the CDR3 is TGTGCCACCAGGAGCGGGAGGGCCTCCAATGAGCAGTTCTTC. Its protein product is CATRSGRASNEQFF.

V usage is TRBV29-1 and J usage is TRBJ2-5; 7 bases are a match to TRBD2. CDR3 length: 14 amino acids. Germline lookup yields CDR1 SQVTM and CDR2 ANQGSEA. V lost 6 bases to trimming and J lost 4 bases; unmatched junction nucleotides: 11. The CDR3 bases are TGCAGCGTAACAGCGGGGTCCCGGACAGAGACCCAGTACTTC. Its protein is CSVTAGSRTETQYF.

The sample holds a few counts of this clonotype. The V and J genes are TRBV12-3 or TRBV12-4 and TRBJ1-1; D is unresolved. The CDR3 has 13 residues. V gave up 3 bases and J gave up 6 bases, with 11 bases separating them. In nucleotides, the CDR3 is TGTGCCAGCAGTTTTATAGGGTTCGCTGAAGCTTTCTTT. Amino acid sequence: CASSFIGFAEAFF.

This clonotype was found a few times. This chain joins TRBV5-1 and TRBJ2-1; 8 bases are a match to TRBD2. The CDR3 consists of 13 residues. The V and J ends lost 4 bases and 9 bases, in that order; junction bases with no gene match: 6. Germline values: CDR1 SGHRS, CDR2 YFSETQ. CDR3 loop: CASSPAGGGEQFF. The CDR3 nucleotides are TGCGCCAGCAGCCCGGCGGGGGGTGGTGAGCAGTTCTTC.

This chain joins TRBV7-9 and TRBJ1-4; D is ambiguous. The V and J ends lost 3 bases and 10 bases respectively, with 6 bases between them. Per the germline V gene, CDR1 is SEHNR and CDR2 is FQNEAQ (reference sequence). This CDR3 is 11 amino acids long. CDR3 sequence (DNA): TGTGCCAGCAGCTTGAGGGCAAAACTGTTTTTT. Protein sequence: CASSLRAKLFF.

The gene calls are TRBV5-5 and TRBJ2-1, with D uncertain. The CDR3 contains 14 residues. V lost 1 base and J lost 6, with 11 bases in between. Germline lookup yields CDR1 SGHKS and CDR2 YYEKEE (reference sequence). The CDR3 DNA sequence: TGTGCCAGCAGCTTGAGGCCTACCCCCAATGAGCAGTTCTTC. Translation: CASSLRPTPNEQFF.

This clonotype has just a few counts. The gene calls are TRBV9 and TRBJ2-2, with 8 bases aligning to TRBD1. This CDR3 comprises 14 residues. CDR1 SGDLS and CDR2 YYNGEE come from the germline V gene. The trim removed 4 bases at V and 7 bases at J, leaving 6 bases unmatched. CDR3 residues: CASSFRQGSGELFF. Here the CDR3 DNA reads TGTGCCAGCAGCTTCCGACAGGGGAGCGGGGAGCTGTTTTTT.

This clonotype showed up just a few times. DNA for the CDR3: TGTGCCAGCACTTCTGGGCAGGGGGCGCGGGCTTTCTTT. Translated, it gives CASTSGQGARAFF. This sequence joins TRBV12-3 or TRBV12-4 and TRBJ1-1, with 8 bases lining up with TRBD1. V lost 7 bases, J lost 11 bases, and 12 bases stayed unmatched. The CDR3 loop spans 13 amino acids.

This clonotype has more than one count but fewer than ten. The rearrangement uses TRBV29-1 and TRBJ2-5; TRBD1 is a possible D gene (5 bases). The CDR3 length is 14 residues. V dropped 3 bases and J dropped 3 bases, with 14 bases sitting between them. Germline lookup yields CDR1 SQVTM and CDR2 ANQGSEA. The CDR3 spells CSVERRTGEETQYF. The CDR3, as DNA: TGCAGCGTTGAGAGACGTACAGGAGAAGAGACCCAGTACTTC.

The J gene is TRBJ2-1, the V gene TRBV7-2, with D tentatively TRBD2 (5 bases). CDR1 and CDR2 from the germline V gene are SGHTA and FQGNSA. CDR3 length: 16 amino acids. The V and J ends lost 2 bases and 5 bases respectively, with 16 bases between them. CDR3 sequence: CASSLRTSHDHNEQFF. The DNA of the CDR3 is TGTGCCAGCAGCTTAAGGACTTCCCACGACCACAATGAGCAGTTCTTC.

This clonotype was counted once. The CDR3 DNA reads TGTGCCAGCAGTCCGTGGACAGGGGCGGGCGAGCAGTACTTC. Protein product: CASSPWTGAGEQYF. The chain employs TRBV12-3 or TRBV12-4 and TRBJ2-7, with 9 bases that match TRBD1. J lost 6 bases, V lost 5 bases, and 8 bases had no gene match. This CDR3 has 14 residues.

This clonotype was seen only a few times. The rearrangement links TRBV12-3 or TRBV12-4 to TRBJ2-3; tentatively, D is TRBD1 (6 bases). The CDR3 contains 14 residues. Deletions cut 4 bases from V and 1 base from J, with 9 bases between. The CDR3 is CASSYWTGTDTQYF. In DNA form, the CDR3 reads TGTGCCAGCAGTTATTGGACAGGCACAGATACGCAGTATTTT.

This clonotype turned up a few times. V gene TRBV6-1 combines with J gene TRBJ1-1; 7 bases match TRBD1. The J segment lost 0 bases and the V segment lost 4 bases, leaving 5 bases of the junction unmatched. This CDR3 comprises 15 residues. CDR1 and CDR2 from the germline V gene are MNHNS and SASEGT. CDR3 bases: TGTGCCAGCAGTGTGTCAGGGGGTTTGAACACTGAAGCTTTCTTT. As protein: CASSVSGGLNTEAFF.

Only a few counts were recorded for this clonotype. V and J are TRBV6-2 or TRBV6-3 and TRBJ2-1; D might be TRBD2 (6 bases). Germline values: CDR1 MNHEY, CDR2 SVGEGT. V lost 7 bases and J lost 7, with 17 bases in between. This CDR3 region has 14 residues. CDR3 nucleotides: TGTGCCAGCAACGGACTAAACCTGTGGAATGAGCAGTTCTTC. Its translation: CASNGLNLWNEQFF.

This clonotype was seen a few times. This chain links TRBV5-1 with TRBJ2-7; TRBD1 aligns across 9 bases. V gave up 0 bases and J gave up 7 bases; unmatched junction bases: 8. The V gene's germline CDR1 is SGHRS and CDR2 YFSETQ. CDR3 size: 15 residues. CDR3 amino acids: CASSLGDRAAVEQYF. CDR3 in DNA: TGCGCCAGCAGCTTGGGGGACAGGGCAGCTGTTGAGCAGTACTTC.

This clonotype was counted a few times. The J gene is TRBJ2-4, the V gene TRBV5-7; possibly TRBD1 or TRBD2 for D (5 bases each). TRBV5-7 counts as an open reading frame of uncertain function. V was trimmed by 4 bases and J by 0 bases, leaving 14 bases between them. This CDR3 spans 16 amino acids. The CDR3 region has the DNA TGTGCCAGCAGCCCCGGGGACGTCCGAGCCAAAAACATTCAGTACTTC. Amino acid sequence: CASSPGDVRAKNIQYF.

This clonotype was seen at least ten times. The CDR3 DNA reads TGTGCCAGCAGCGGGGACAGGCACACTGAAGCTTTCTTT. Its protein product is CASSGDRHTEAFF. The chain has TRBV11-2 and TRBJ1-1; 8 positions agree with TRBD1. CDR1 and CDR2 from the germline V gene are SGHAT and FQNNGV. J was trimmed by 3 bases and V by 5 bases; bases with no gene match: 2. This CDR3 region has 13 residues.

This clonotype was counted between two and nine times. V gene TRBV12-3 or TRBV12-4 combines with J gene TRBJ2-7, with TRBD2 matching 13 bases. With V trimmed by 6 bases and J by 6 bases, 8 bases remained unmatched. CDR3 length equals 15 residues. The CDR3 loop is CASSSTSGRMSEQYF. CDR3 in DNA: TGTGCCAGCAGCTCGACTAGCGGGAGGATGAGCGAGCAGTACTTC.

The CDR3 DNA sequence: TGTGCCAGCACGGCCGATACTAGCACAGATACGCAGTATTTT. Its protein is CASTADTSTDTQYF. The chain has TRBV2 and TRBJ2-3, with D hard to call. Germline V gene data show CDR1 as SNHLY and CDR2 as FYNNEI. The CDR3 has 14 amino acids. V lost 7 bases and J lost 0, with 11 bases in between.

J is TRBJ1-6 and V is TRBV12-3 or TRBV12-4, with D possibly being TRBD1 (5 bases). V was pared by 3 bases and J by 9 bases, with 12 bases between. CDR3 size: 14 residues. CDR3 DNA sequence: TGTGCCAGCAGTTTCTGGGGCCTAGTTTCACCCCTCCACTTT. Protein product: CASSFWGLVSPLHF.

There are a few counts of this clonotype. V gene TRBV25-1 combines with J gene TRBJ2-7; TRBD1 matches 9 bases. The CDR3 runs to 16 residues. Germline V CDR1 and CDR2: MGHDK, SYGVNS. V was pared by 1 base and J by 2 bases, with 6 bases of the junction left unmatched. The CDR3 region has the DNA TGTGCCAGCAGTGAATCGGGACAGGGAAACCCCTACGAGCAGTACTTC. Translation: CASSESGQGNPYEQYF.

CDR3 in amino acids: CASSTGRTSGYTDTQYF. CDR3 sequence (DNA): TGTGCCAGCAGTACGGGCCGGACTAGCGGGTACACAGATACGCAGTATTTT. The V call is TRBV6-2 or TRBV6-3, the J call TRBJ2-3, with TRBD2 identical over 11 bases. V dropped 5 bases and J dropped 2; count of bases not matched to a gene: 9. CDR3 length equals 17 residues. The germline V gene has CDR1 MNHEY and CDR2 SVGEGT.

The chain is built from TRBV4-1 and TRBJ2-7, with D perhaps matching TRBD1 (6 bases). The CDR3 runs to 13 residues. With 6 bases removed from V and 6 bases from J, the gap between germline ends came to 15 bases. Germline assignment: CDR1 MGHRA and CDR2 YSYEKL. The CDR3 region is CASSHYRETEQYF. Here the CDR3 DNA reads TGCGCCAGCAGTCACTACAGGGAGACCGAGCAGTACTTC.

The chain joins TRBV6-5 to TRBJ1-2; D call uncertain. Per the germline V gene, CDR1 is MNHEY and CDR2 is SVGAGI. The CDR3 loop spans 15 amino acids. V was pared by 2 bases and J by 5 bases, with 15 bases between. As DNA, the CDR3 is TGTGCCAGCAGTTACGGAGCAGGTGATCTTTATGGCTACACCTTC. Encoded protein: CASSYGAGDLYGYTF.